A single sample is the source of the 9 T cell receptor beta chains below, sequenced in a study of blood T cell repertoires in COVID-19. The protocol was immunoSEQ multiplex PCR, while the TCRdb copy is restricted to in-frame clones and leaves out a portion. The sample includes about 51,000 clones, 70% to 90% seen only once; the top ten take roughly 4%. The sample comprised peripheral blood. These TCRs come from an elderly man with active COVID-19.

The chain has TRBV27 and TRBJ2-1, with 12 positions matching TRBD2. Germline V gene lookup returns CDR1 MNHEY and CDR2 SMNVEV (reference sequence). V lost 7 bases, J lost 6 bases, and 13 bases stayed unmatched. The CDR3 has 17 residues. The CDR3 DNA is TGTGCCAGCACCTCCCCTCGACTAGCGGGAGTAGGCAATGAGCAGTTCTTC. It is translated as CASTSPRLAGVGNEQFF.

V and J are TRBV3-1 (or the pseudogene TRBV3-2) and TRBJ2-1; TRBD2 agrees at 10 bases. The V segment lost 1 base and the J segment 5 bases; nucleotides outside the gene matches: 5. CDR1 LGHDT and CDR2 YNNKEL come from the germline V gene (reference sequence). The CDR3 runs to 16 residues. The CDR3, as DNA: TGTGCCAGCAGCCAAGTATCTAGCGGGAGCCACAATGAGCAGTTCTTC. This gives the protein CASSQVSSGSHNEQFF.

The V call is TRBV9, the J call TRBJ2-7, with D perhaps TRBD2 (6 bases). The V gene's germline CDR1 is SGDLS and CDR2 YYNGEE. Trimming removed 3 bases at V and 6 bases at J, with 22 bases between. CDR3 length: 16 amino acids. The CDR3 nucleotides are TGTGCCAGCAGCGCGGGAGTCGGGACCGGCGAGTCCGAGCAGTACTTC. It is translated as CASSAGVGTGESEQYF.

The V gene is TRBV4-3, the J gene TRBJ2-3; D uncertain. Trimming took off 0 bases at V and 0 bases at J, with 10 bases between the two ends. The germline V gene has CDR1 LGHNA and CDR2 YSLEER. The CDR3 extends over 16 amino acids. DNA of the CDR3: TGCGCCAGCAGCCAAGAACATAGCTGGAGCACAGATACGCAGTATTTT. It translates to CASSQEHSWSTDTQYF.

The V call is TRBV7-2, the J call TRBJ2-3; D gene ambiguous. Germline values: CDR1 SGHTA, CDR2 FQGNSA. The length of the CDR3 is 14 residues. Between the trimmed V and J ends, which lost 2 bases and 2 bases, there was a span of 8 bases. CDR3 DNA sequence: TGTGCCAGCAGCTTATACCAGTCCACAGATACGCAGTATTTT. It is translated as CASSLYQSTDTQYF. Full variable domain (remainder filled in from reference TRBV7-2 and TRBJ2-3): GAGVSQSPSNKVTEKGKDVELRCDPISGHTALYWYRQSLGQGLEFLIYFQGNSAPDKSGLPSDRFSAERTGGSVSTLTIQRTQQEDSAVYLCASSLYQSTDTQYFGPGTRLTVL.

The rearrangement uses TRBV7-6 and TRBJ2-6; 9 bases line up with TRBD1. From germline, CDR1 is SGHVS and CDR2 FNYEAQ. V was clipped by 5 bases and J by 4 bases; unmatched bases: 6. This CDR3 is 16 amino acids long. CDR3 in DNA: TGTGCCAGCAGCCCAGGGACAGGGACCGGGGCCAACGTCCTGACTTTC. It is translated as CASSPGTGTGANVLTF.

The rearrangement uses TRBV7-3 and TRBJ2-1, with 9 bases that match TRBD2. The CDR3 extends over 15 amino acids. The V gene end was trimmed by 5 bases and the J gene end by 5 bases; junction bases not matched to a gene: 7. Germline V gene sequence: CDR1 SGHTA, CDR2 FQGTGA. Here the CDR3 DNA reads TGTGCCAGCAGCAGCGGGACTAGCATACACAATGAGCAGTTCTTC. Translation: CASSSGTSIHNEQFF.

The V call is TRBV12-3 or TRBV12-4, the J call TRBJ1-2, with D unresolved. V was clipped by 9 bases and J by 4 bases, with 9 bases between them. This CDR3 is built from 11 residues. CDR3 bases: TGTGCCAGTGCCAGGTTCTATGGCTACACCTTC. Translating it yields CASARFYGYTF.

The CDR3 sequence is CASSLIGNEQFF. CDR3 bases: TGTGCCAGCAGCTTAATCGGGAATGAGCAGTTCTTC. The chain has TRBV7-9 and TRBJ2-1; the D is unclear. Germline V CDR1 and CDR2: SEHNR, FQNEAQ (reference sequence). V lost 2 bases and J 7 bases, leaving 6 bases between the germline ends. The CDR3 covers 12 residues.